This T cell receptor (beta chain) was identified during a study of cytomegalovirus exposure and HLA in healthy donors. The PCR had 60 Vbeta and 13 Jbeta primers. Here immunoSEQ multiplex PCR was the method, and the copy in TCRdb shows in-frame clones only, minus some. The sample shows 95,000 to 110,000 clones, roughly four fifths of them seen only once. For this clone: Its specificity is not known.

Study observations and caveats: Later genetic work tied a missense DCLRE1C variant to beta-chain V and J trimming. Near-uniform donor sequencing depth was presumed by presence/absence analyses. Listed as cytomegalovirus-associated were approximately 160 TCR beta chains.

With 1 base clipped from V and 2 bases from J, the junction kept 9 bases outside the gene matches. CDR1 SGHDN and CDR2 FVKESK come from the germline V gene. This CDR3 spans 17 amino acids. This TCR derives from a man between 18 and 35 years old in good health and CMV-seronegative. Input material: PBMCs. The gene calls are TRBV14 and TRBJ2-7; 9 bases are shared with TRBD1. In DNA form, the CDR3 reads TGTGCCAGCAGCCAAGCCCCCGGGACAGGGATAACCTACGAGCAGTACTTC. Protein sequence: CASSQAPGTGITYEQYF.